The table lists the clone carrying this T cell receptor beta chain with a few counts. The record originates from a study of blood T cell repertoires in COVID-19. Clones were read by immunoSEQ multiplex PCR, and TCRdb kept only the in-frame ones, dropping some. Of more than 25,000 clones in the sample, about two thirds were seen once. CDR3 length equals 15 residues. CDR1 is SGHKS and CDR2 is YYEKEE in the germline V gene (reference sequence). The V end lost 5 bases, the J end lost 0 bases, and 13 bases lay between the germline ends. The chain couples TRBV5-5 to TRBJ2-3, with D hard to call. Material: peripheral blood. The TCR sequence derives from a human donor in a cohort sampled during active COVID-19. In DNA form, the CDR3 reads TGTGCCAGCAGTTACCTGACTTACAGCACAGATACGCAGTATTTT. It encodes CASSYLTYSTDTQYF. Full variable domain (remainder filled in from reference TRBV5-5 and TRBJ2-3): DAGVTQSPTHLIKTRGQQVTLRCSPISGHKSVSWYQQVLGQGPQFIFQYYEKEERGRGNFPDRFSARQFPNYSSELNVNALLLGDSALYLCASSYLTYSTDTQYFGPGTRLTVL.